This TCR beta chain was documented in a study of blood T cell repertoires in COVID-19. CDR1 LGHDT and CDR2 YNNKEL come from the germline V gene (reference sequence). V lost 3 bases, J lost 6 bases, and 12 bases stayed unmatched. This CDR3 region has 16 residues. Assay used: immunoSEQ multiplex PCR; TCRdb lists only in-frame clones, some missing. The sample contains about 180,000 clones, over 75% of which appear only once. This sequence originates from a man between 65 and 85 years old with active or convalescent COVID-19. The V gene is TRBV3-1 (or the pseudogene TRBV3-2), the J gene TRBJ1-1, with 8 bases aligning to TRBD1. What was sequenced was peripheral blood. CDR3 sequence reads: CASSHPNRQGRPEAFF. Here the CDR3 DNA reads TGTGCCAGCAGCCACCCTAACCGACAGGGGAGGCCTGAAGCTTTCTTT.